A single sample is the source of the 22 T cell receptor beta chains below, sequenced in a study of shared clonotypes between healthy human individuals (dated by TCRdb to between 2020 and 2021). Receptor libraries were prepared by the immunoSEQ multiplex PCR assay. Imported from immuneACCESS, the table was reduced by TCRdb to in-frame sequences with V and J called. These copies leave out some clones; in studies compared against another copy, an unresolved V gene accounts for under half, and the cause of the remainder is not known. For this sample there are about 2 million clones; roughly 94% appear just once. Under 0.15% of the sample belongs to the ten largest clones. The sequencing input was naive CD4+ T cells sorted from blood. The intended sense of this specimen's cell subset or site label: CD45RA+ positively selected. Source of these receptors: a man younger than 30 in good health.

The chain carries TRBV4-1 and TRBJ2-3; TRBD2 matches 10 bases. In germline, CDR1 is MGHRA, CDR2 YSYEKL. The CDR3 loop spans 18 amino acids. The trim removed 4 bases at V and 5 bases at J, leaving 15 bases unmatched. CDR3 region: CASSRVGGLAGVGDTQYF. The CDR3 coding sequence is TGCGCCAGCAGCCGGGTCGGGGGCCTAGCGGGAGTAGGAGATACGCAGTATTTT.

This chain uses TRBV7-9 with TRBJ2-1; 9 bases match TRBD2. The CDR3 spans 16 residues. Trimming removed 5 bases from V and 2 bases from J; junction bases left unmatched: 7. Germline CDR1 and CDR2: SEHNR and FQNEAQ (reference sequence). This CDR3 is CASSTQRGATYNEQFF. CDR3 sequence (DNA): TGTGCCAGCAGCACCCAGCGGGGGGCCACCTACAATGAGCAGTTCTTC.

The chain recombines TRBV11-2 with TRBJ1-3; TRBD1 matches at 12 bases. The germline V gene has CDR1 SGHAT and CDR2 FQNNGV. Unmatched junction bases numbered 12, after V lost 5 bases and J lost 4 bases. The CDR3 sequence is 18 residues long. CDR3 DNA: TGTGCCAGCAGCACCGCGCCGGGACAGGGGGCGGGCGGAAACACCATATATTTT. Its translation is CASSTAPGQGAGGNTIYF.

This chain links TRBV10-3 with TRBJ1-3; D is unclear. The CDR3 has 14 residues. Trimming pared 10 bases from V and 0 bases from J, leaving 13 bases between. Germline values: CDR1 ENHRY, CDR2 SYGVKD. The CDR3 protein is CATADASSGNTIYF. The CDR3 DNA follows: TGTGCCACCGCGGACGCGAGCTCTGGAAACACCATATATTTT.

The chain joins TRBV7-9 to TRBJ2-7, with 10 bases aligning to TRBD2. With 2 bases clipped from V and 3 bases from J, the junction kept 1 base outside the gene matches. The germline gives CDR1 SEHNR, CDR2 FQNEAQ (reference sequence). This CDR3 region has 14 residues. CDR3 coding DNA: TGTGCCAGCAGCTTACTAGCGGGAGTCTACGAGCAGTACTTC. This codes for CASSLLAGVYEQYF.

The rearrangement links TRBV5-5 to TRBJ2-7, with D perhaps assigned TRBD1 or TRBD2 (6 bases each). CDR1 is SGHKS, CDR2 YYEKEE, per germline (reference sequence). V shed 1 base and J shed 5 bases, with 16 bases lying between them. This CDR3 has 15 amino acids. This CDR3 is CASSLYPGARDEQYF. The CDR3 coding sequence is TGTGCCAGCAGCTTGTATCCGGGGGCTCGCGACGAGCAGTACTTC.

A remark on this clone: Distinct nucleotide sequences in the sample also encode this CDR3. J is TRBJ2-7 and V is TRBV29-1; D remains ambiguous. Germline assignment: CDR1 SQVTM and CDR2 ANQGSEA. This CDR3 comprises 13 residues. Trimming pared 4 bases from V and 0 bases from J, leaving 10 bases between. DNA of the CDR3: TGCAGCGTTGCGCCGAGACTCTCCTACGAGCAGTACTTC. Translation gives CSVAPRLSYEQYF.

This chain uses TRBV19 with TRBJ1-5; a weak D match, TRBD1 (6 bases). The CDR3 contains 14 residues. In germline, CDR1 is LNHDA, CDR2 SQIVND (reference sequence). Trimming removed 5 bases at V and 2 bases at J, with 10 bases between. The CDR3 loop reads CASSLEGGNQPQHF. The CDR3 region has the DNA TGTGCCAGTAGTCTTGAGGGGGGCAATCAGCCCCAGCATTTT.

Of note for this clone: At the DNA level, this CDR3 is encoded by other sequences in the same sample as well. The chain carries TRBV5-1 and TRBJ2-3; no definite D call. Trimming left V 4 bases short and J 1 base short, with 10 bases between. The CDR3 has 14 residues. The germline CDR1 and CDR2 sequences are SGHRS and YFSETQ. The CDR3 spells CASSPSPGTDTQYF. Written as DNA, the CDR3 is TGCGCCAGCAGCCCCAGTCCGGGCACAGATACGCAGTATTTT.

The chain links TRBV28 to TRBJ2-7; TRBD1 agrees at 8 bases. The CDR3 sequence is 15 residues long. V lost 1 base and J lost 2; bases outside the gene matches: 4. CDR1 is MDHEN and CDR2 is SYDVKM in the germline V gene. The CDR3 loop is CASSLSVGQAYEQYF. The DNA of the CDR3 is TGTGCCAGCAGTTTATCGGTGGGACAGGCCTACGAGCAGTACTTC.

This clone appeared a single time. V usage is TRBV28 and J usage is TRBJ1-4; D unresolved. V lost 3 bases and J lost 0, with 8 bases in between. The CDR3 is made up of 15 amino acids. Germline CDR1 MDHEN, CDR2 SYDVKM. DNA of the CDR3: TGTGCCAGCAGTTTCGACGGGGCAACTAATGAAAAACTGTTTTTT. It translates to CASSFDGATNEKLFF.

J is TRBJ1-4 and V is TRBV6-5; no definite D call. The germline gives CDR1 MNHEY, CDR2 SVGAGI. With 2 bases removed from V and 0 bases from J, the gap between germline ends came to 7 bases. The CDR3 sequence is 15 residues long. CDR3 sequence reads: CASSYSISTNEKLFF. CDR3 in DNA: TGTGCCAGCAGTTACAGCATTTCAACTAATGAAAAACTGTTTTTT.

This rearrangement joins TRBV7-9 to TRBJ1-2; 10 positions agree with TRBD1. V trimming: 3 bases; J trimming: 8 bases; junction bases outside the gene matches: 9. Germline CDR1 reads SEHNR; CDR2 reads FQNEAQ (reference sequence). The CDR3 sequence is 15 residues long. CDR3 in DNA: TGTGCCAGCAGCTTTTCGGGACAGGGGTTTGAGGGCTACACCTTC. It translates to CASSFSGQGFEGYTF.

The chain combines TRBV5-1 with TRBJ2-3, with 7 bases identical to TRBD2. Germline V gives CDR1 SGHRS, CDR2 YFSETQ. The CDR3 consists of 14 residues. Trimming at V came to 7 bases and at J to 3 bases, leaving 8 bases not matched to a gene. CDR3 in DNA: TGCGCCAGCTGGGCCGGACTAGTAACAGATACGCAGTATTTT. It specifies CASWAGLVTDTQYF.

The CDR3 loop reads CASSPGTGGQPQHF. Written as DNA, the CDR3 is TGTGCCAGCAGTCCTGGGACAGGGGGTCAGCCCCAGCATTTT. The chain has TRBV28 and TRBJ1-5, with 11 bases fitting TRBD1. J was trimmed by 6 bases and V by 5 bases; bases with no gene match: 3. Germline V gene data show CDR1 as MDHEN and CDR2 as SYDVKM. The CDR3 is made up of 14 amino acids.

This clone was detected once. The rearrangement uses TRBV6-5 and TRBJ1-2; a possible D gene is TRBD1 (5 bases). Germline V gene lookup returns CDR1 MNHEY and CDR2 SVGAGI. The CDR3 extends over 12 amino acids. V was trimmed by 8 bases and J by 8 bases, leaving 15 bases between them. The CDR3 here is CASRPGRGGYTF. The CDR3 nucleotides read TGTGCCAGCCGACCGGGGCGCGGGGGCTACACCTTC.

The gene calls are TRBV18 and TRBJ2-4, with 8 nucleotides matching TRBD2. The CDR3 contains 12 residues. Germline V CDR1 and CDR2: KGHSH, LQKENI. Trimming at V came to 11 bases and at J to 5 bases, leaving 5 bases not matched to a gene. This chain's CDR3 is CASSGGENIQYF. The CDR3 nucleotides are TGTGCCTCCTCCGGGGGGGAAAACATTCAGTACTTC. The full variable domain, completed using reference TRBV18 and TRBJ2-4, is NAGVMQNPRHLVRRRGQEARLRCSPMKGHSHVYWYRQLPEEGLKFMVYLQKENIIDESGMPKERFSAEFPKEGPSILRIQQVVRGDSAAYFCASSGGENIQYFGAGTRLSVL.

This chain joins TRBV5-1 and TRBJ2-2, with D perhaps TRBD1 or TRBD2 (5 bases each). The CDR3 spans 14 residues. Germline CDR1 SGHRS, CDR2 YFSETQ. Trimming removed 4 bases from V and 7 bases from J, with 14 bases in between. The CDR3 region has the DNA TGCGCCAGCAGCGCCCGGGGCGAGGGCGGGGAGCTGTTTTTT. Translated, it gives CASSARGEGGELFF.

The chain is built from TRBV6-1 and TRBJ2-1; 10 bases line up with TRBD1. Germline assignment: CDR1 MNHNS and CDR2 SASEGT. The length of the CDR3 is 15 residues. V gave up 3 bases and J gave up 6 bases; unmatched junction bases: 5. Written as DNA, the CDR3 is TGTGCCAGCAGTGACGGGACAGGGGTGGCCAATGAGCAGTTCTTC. Protein sequence: CASSDGTGVANEQFF.

About this clone itself: Other nucleotide sequences from this sample produce the same CDR3. V and J are TRBV30 and TRBJ1-1, with D unclear. Trimming took 4 bases from V and 1 from J, leaving 4 bases between them. The germline V gene has CDR1 GTSNPN and CDR2 SVGIG (reference sequence). There are 11 residues in the CDR3. The CDR3 loop reads CAWTTNTEAFF. CDR3 DNA sequence: TGTGCCTGGACAACGAACACTGAAGCTTTCTTT.

This clone appeared once. The V gene is TRBV6-5, the J gene TRBJ1-2; 8 bases are a match to TRBD1. CDR3 length: 12 amino acids. The ends lost 7 bases at V and 9 bases at J; junction bases unmatched: 7. Germline CDR1 and CDR2: MNHEY and SVGAGI. The CDR3 loop reads CASKAGQGSYTF. Written as DNA, the CDR3 is TGTGCCAGCAAAGCCGGACAGGGTAGCTACACCTTC.

V gene TRBV30 combines with J gene TRBJ1-3, with TRBD1 matching 7 bases. After removal of 0 bases from V and 4 bases from J, the junction contained 6 bases not matched to a gene. Germline assignment: CDR1 GTSNPN and CDR2 SVGIG (reference sequence). The CDR3 has 15 residues. CDR3 loop: CAWSVKGARGNTIYF. The CDR3 DNA reads as TGTGCCTGGAGTGTAAAGGGGGCGCGGGGAAACACCATATATTTT.